One sample yielded the 19 T cell receptor beta chains listed below, sequenced in a study of identical twins. A single record per CDR3 protein comes from TCRdb applying MiXCR to the 5' RACE reads. The profile shows 130,000 to 150,000 distinct CDR3 sequences, around 3.5% of them singletons. The sequencing sample was made of memory T cells sorted from blood. The source of these receptors is a man aged 18 to 30 in good health.

The sample holds many counts of this clonotype. This chain uses TRBV6-5 with TRBJ2-3, with 10 bases matching TRBD1. The germline V gene encodes CDR1 MNHEY and CDR2 SVGAGI. There are 19 residues in the CDR3. The V gene end was trimmed by 4 bases and the J gene end by 3 bases; junction bases not matched to a gene: 16. The CDR3 bases are TGTGCCAGCAGTTTCAGGACAGGGGGAATACTCACGGTGACAGATACGCAGTATTTT. This codes for CASSFRTGGILTVTDTQYF.

This clonotype has ten or more counts. CDR3 sequence (DNA): TGCAGTGCTAGAGATTGGACCGGGGTTGGCTACACCTTC. Its translation is CSARDWTGVGYTF. This sequence joins TRBV20-1 and TRBJ1-2; D is uncertain. Trimming took off 0 bases at V and 7 bases at J, with 12 bases between the two ends. CDR1 and CDR2 (germline): DFQATT, SNEGSKA (reference sequence). CDR3 length: 13 amino acids.

Ten or more counts support this clonotype. The chain combines TRBV19 with TRBJ1-5, with TRBD1 identical over 10 bases. Germline-derived CDR1 and CDR2 are LNHDA and SQIVND (reference sequence). There are 15 residues in the CDR3. V gave up 4 bases and J gave up 4 bases; unmatched junction bases: 4. The CDR3 loop reads CASSTGQGYNQPQHF. The CDR3 nucleotides read TGTGCCAGTAGTACGGGACAGGGGTATAATCAGCCCCAGCATTTT.

This clonotype appeared many times. J is TRBJ1-2 and V is TRBV7-9, with D unresolved. The CDR3 covers 12 residues. The ends were cut back, 4 bases at V and 9 bases at J, with 12 bases in the middle. Germline V gives CDR1 SEHNR, CDR2 FQNEAQ (reference sequence). The CDR3 nucleotides are TGTGCCAGCAGCTCGTCCCTTCAAAGCTACACCTTC. Translated, it gives CASSSSLQSYTF.

There are many counts of this clonotype. The rearrangement uses TRBV2 and TRBJ1-2, with no clear D. Looked up from germline, CDR1 is SNHLY and CDR2 is FYNNEI. The CDR3 runs to 12 residues. The germline V and J ends were trimmed by 2 bases and 1 base, with 2 bases remaining between them. The DNA for the CDR3 is TGTGCCAGCAGTGAAAATAACTATGGCTACACCTTC. This gives the protein CASSENNYGYTF.

This clonotype was observed at least ten times. V gene TRBV7-3 combines with J gene TRBJ1-1, with D unclear. The CDR3 sequence is 14 residues long. In germline, CDR1 is SGHTA, CDR2 FQGTGA. V shed 5 bases and J shed 1 base, with 11 bases lying between them. CDR3 amino acids: CASSPGSSNTEAFF. The CDR3 DNA is TGTGCCAGCAGCCCCGGATCGTCGAACACTGAAGCTTTCTTT. Drawing the rest from reference TRBV7-3 and TRBJ1-1, the complete variable domain is GAGVSQTPSNKVTEKGKYVELRCDPISGHTALYWYRQSLGQGPEFLIYFQGTGAADDSGLPNDRFFAVRPEGSVSTLKIQRTERGDSAVYLCASSPGSSNTEAFFGQGTRLTVV.

There are many counts of this clonotype. The rearrangement uses TRBV5-1 and TRBJ1-1; possibly TRBD1 for D (6 bases). Germline V CDR1 and CDR2: SGHRS, YFSETQ. V lost 5 bases and J 2 bases, leaving 13 bases between the germline ends. The CDR3 is 14 residues long. CDR3: CASRTDRTNTEAFF. The CDR3 region has the DNA TGCGCCAGCAGGACCGACAGGACTAACACTGAAGCTTTCTTT.

The sample holds many counts of this clonotype. The DNA of the CDR3 is TGTGCCAGCAGCCTCTCAGACAGGGGGAATCAGCCCCAGCATTTT. Amino acid sequence: CASSLSDRGNQPQHF. This chain joins TRBV4-2 and TRBJ1-5; 9 positions match TRBD1. The germline CDR1 and CDR2 sequences are LGHNA and YNFKEQ. The CDR3 runs 15 residues. The V segment lost 4 bases and the J segment 4 bases; nucleotides outside the gene matches: 5.

This clonotype showed up many times. V usage is TRBV4-3 and J usage is TRBJ2-1; 9 nucleotides match TRBD1. The V gene end was trimmed by 4 bases and the J gene end by 8 bases; junction bases not matched to a gene: 6. CDR1 and CDR2 (germline): LGHNA, YSLEER. This CDR3 is 14 amino acids long. CDR3 coding DNA: TGCGCCAGCAGCCCGGGGACAGGGTTGGATGAGCAGTTCTTC. Its translation is CASSPGTGLDEQFF.

This clonotype was counted at least ten times. The genes are TRBV5-1 and TRBJ1-6; 7 positions match TRBD1. V was pared by 1 base and J by 10 bases, with 11 bases of the junction left unmatched. CDR3 size: 16 residues. Germline V gene lookup returns CDR1 SGHRS and CDR2 YFSETQ. CDR3 DNA sequence: TGCGCCAGCAGCTTGTACCCCGGGACAGTCGGGTCACCCCTCCACTTT. It encodes CASSLYPGTVGSPLHF.

This clonotype was observed at least ten times. The rearrangement links TRBV6-5 to TRBJ1-4; no firm D call. Trimming pared 4 bases from V and 2 bases from J, leaving 14 bases between. CDR3 length: 16 residues. CDR1 and CDR2 (germline): MNHEY, SVGAGI. CDR3 sequence: CASSFWRPETNEKLFF. CDR3 DNA: TGTGCCAGCAGTTTCTGGCGCCCTGAGACTAATGAAAAACTGTTTTTT.

This clonotype was detected many times. The V gene is TRBV5-1, the J gene TRBJ2-1; 10 nucleotides line up with TRBD2. The CDR3 spans 14 residues. V lost 5 bases to trimming and J lost 4 bases; unmatched junction nucleotides: 3. The germline CDR1 and CDR2 sequences are SGHRS and YFSETQ. The CDR3 is CASRGTSVYNEQFF. CDR3 DNA sequence: TGCGCCAGCAGAGGGACTAGCGTTTACAATGAGCAGTTCTTC.

This clonotype appeared once. This chain uses TRBV29-1 with TRBJ1-2; tentatively, D is TRBD1 (5 bases). Trimming took 3 bases from V and 4 from J, leaving 9 bases between them. CDR3 size: 12 residues. Per the germline V gene, CDR1 is SQVTM and CDR2 is ANQGSEA. CDR3: CSVERGGYGYTF. The CDR3 coding sequence is TGCAGCGTTGAGAGGGGCGGCTATGGCTACACCTTC.

This clonotype was observed many times. The chain is built from TRBV27 and TRBJ2-2; D uncertain. Germline V lookup: CDR1 MNHEY, CDR2 SMNVEV (reference sequence). CDR3 length equals 13 residues. The V end was cut by 6 bases, the J end by 5 bases, with 10 bases between. CDR3 amino acids: CASSFESTGELFF. CDR3 nucleotides: TGTGCCAGCAGCTTTGAGTCGACCGGGGAGCTGTTTTTT.

Concerning this clonotype itself: This could be a read error, since a much larger clone is one nucleotide away. A read error is likely, as this CDR3 ends without the conserved phenylalanine or tryptophan. The chain carries TRBV28 and TRBJ2-3; D call uncertain. CDR1 MDHEN and CDR2 SYDVKM come from the germline V gene. The V and J ends lost 4 bases and 1 base respectively, with 18 bases between them. The CDR3 runs to 17 residues. CDR3 in amino acids: CASSSITGPRGTDTQYV. Written as DNA, the CDR3 is TGTGCCAGCAGTTCCATAACCGGGCCCCGGGGCACAGATACGCAGTATGTT.

In this sample, this clonotype turned up many times. This rearrangement joins TRBV20-1 to TRBJ1-5; D gene unclear. Trimming shortened V by 2 bases and J by 4 bases, and 12 bases separated the two germline ends. CDR3 length equals 14 residues. The germline V gene encodes CDR1 DFQATT and CDR2 SNEGSKA (reference sequence). The CDR3 loop reads CSARFDGFNQPQHF. DNA of the CDR3: TGCAGTGCTAGATTTGACGGTTTTAATCAGCCCCAGCATTTT.

Only a few counts were recorded for this clonotype. The rearrangement uses TRBV6-2 or TRBV6-3 and TRBJ2-7, with D perhaps TRBD1 (5 bases). CDR1 and CDR2 (germline): MNHEY, SVGEGT. The CDR3 sequence is 12 residues long. V dropped 10 bases and J dropped 3 bases, with 13 bases sitting between them. This CDR3 is CAKSSQVYEQYF. CDR3 DNA sequence: TGTGCCAAGTCCTCACAGGTCTACGAGCAGTACTTC.

This clonotype was detected ten times or more. The chain joins TRBV19 to TRBJ2-3; D tentatively fits TRBD1 or TRBD2 (5 bases each). The CDR3 extends over 14 amino acids. Per germline, CDR1 LNHDA and CDR2 SQIVND (reference sequence). The ends were cut back, 4 bases at V and 2 bases at J, with 10 bases in the middle. CDR3 residues: CASSNVGTTDTQYF. The CDR3 bases are TGTGCCAGTAGTAACGTCGGGACCACAGATACGCAGTATTTT.

In this sample, this clonotype turned up many times. The rearrangement links TRBV12-3 or TRBV12-4 to TRBJ1-5; D is uncertain. The CDR3 covers 13 residues. V lost 6 bases, J lost 4 bases, and 10 bases lay in between. The CDR3, as DNA: TGTGCCAGCAGACGTGACACGAATCAGCCCCAGCATTTT. It yields the protein CASRRDTNQPQHF.